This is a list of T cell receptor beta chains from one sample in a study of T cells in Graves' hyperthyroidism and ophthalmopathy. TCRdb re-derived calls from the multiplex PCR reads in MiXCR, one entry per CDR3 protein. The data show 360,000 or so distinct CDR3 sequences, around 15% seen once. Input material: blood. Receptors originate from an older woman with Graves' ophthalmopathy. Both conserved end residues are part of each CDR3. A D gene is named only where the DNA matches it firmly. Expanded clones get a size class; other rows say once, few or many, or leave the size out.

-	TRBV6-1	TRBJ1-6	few	CASSQPGNLHF	TGTGCCAGCAGTCAGCCCGGAAATCTCCACTTT
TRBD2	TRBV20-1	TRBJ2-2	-	CSARDQAGGNYGELFF	TGCAGTGCTAGAGATCAGGCGGGAGGGAACTACGGGGAGCTGTTTTTT
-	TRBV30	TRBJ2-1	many	CAWSVLSNEQFF	TGTGCCTGGAGTGTGTTATCCAATGAGCAGTTCTTC
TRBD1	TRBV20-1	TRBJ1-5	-	CNALFGTGSSNQPQHF	TGCAATGCCCTATTTGGGACAGGGTCTAGCAATCAGCCCCAGCATTTT
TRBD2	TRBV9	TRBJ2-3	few	CASARDEGGPGDTQYF	TGTGCCAGCGCGCGAGATGAGGGAGGGCCGGGGGATACGCAGTATTTT
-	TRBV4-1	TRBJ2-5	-	CASSQETSGETQYF	TGCGCCAGCAGCCAAGAAACTAGTGGTGAGACCCAGTACTTC
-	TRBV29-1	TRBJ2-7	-	CSVWGSNEQYF	TGCAGCGTTTGGGGGTCCAACGAGCAGTACTTC
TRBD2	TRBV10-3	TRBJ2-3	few	CAISGRLAATDTQYF	TGTGCCATCAGTGGTCGCCTAGCGGCCACAGATACGCAGTATTTT
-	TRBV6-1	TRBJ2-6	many	CASSTSGANVLTF	TGTGCCAGCAGTACGTCTGGGGCCAACGTCCTGACTTTC
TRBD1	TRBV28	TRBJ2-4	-	CASSLRDRGPTENIQYF	TGTGCCAGCAGTTTAAGGGACAGGGGGCCCACCGAAAACATTCAGTACTTC
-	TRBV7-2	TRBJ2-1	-	CASTLPVGNEQFF	TGTGCCAGCACCTTACCCGTAGGGAATGAGCAGTTCTTC
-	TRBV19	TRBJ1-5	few	CASSREQRSNQPQHF	TGTGCCAGTAGTAGGGAACAGAGGAGCAATCAGCCCCAGCATTTT
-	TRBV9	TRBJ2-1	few	CASSVGTQAYNEQFF	TGTGCCAGCAGCGTAGGGACTCAGGCCTACAATGAGCAGTTCTTC
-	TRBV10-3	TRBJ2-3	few	CAISESRRGVTSTDTQYF	TGTGCCATCAGTGAGTCCCGGAGAGGGGTAACTAGCACAGATACGCAGTATTTT
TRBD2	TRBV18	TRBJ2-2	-	CASSSSGRHSTGELFF	TGTGCCAGCTCATCCAGCGGGAGGCACTCCACCGGGGAGCTGTTTTTT
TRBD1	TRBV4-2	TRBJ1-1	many	CASSQIDRAANTEAFF	TGTGCCAGCAGCCAAATTGACAGGGCGGCGAACACTGAAGCTTTCTTT
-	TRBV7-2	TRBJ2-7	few	CASSSLDKREQYF	TGTGCCAGCAGCTCTCTAGATAAACGCGAGCAGTACTTC
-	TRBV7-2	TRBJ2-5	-	CASSPSWGNQETQYF	TGTGCCAGCAGCCCAAGCTGGGGGAACCAAGAGACCCAGTACTTC
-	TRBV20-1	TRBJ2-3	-	CSARETGTPYQDTQYF	TGCAGTGCTCGCGAAACCGGGACACCTTATCAAGATACGCAGTATTTT
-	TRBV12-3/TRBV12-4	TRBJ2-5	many	CASSRSETQYF	TGTGCCAGCAGTCGTTCGGAGACCCAGTACTTC
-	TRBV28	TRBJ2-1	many	CASSLGGLEGYNEQFF	TGTGCCAGCAGTTTAGGTGGGCTAGAAGGGTACAATGAGCAGTTCTTC
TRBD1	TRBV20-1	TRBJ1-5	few	CSATGGGSNQPQHF	TGCAGCGCTACAGGGGGGGGGAGCAATCAGCCCCAGCATTTT
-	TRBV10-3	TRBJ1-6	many	CAISERAGELNSPLHF	TGTGCCATCAGTGAGAGGGCAGGGGAATTGAATTCACCCCTCCACTTT
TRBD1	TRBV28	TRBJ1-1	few	CASSFLGTANTEAFF	TGTGCCAGCAGTTTCCTAGGGACAGCGAACACTGAAGCTTTCTTT
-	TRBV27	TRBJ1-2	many	CASRAGTQGSYGYTF	TGTGCCAGCAGGGCTGGGACCCAAGGATCCTATGGCTACACCTTC
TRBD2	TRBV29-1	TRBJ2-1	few	CSVVRLAGPSSYNEQFF	TGCAGCGTTGTCCGACTAGCGGGTCCGAGCTCCTACAATGAGCAGTTCTTC
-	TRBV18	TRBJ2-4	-	CASSLGGEAKNIQYF	TGTGCCAGCTCTTTGGGGGGCGAAGCCAAAAACATTCAGTACTTC
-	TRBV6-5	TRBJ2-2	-	CASSYSSGVANTGELFF	TGTGCCAGCAGTTACTCCTCCGGAGTCGCGAACACCGGGGAGCTGTTTTTT
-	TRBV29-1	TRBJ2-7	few	CSVGSSWILREQYF	TGCAGCGTAGGATCCAGTTGGATATTACGCGAGCAGTACTTC
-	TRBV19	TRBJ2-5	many	CASSSTRGETQYF	TGTGCCAGCAGCTCCACTAGGGGAGAGACCCAGTACTTC
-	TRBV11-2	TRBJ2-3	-	CASSLMREGTDTQYF	TGTGCCAGCAGCTTAATGAGGGAGGGCACAGATACGCAGTATTTT
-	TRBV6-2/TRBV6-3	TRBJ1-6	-	CASSYRGASNSPLHF	TGTGCCAGCAGTTACCGAGGGGCGAGTAATTCACCCCTCCACTTT
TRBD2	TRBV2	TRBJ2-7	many	CASSRLAEQYF	TGTGCCAGCAGCCGACTAGCGGAGCAGTACTTC
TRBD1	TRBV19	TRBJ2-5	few	CASSIRGQREETQYF	TGTGCCAGTAGTATCCGGGGACAGCGTGAGGAGACCCAGTACTTC
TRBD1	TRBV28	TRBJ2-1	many	CASSSPRQGAVDEQFF	TGTGCCAGCAGCTCCCCGCGACAGGGGGCGGTGGATGAGCAGTTCTTC
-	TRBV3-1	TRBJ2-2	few	CASTPGGELFF	TGTGCCAGCACCCCCGGTGGGGAGCTGTTTTTT
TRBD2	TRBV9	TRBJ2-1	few	CASSAGTGGRAYNEQFF	TGTGCCAGCAGCGCGGGGACTGGCGGGAGGGCCTACAATGAGCAGTTCTTC
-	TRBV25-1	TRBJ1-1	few	CASSLQLGGNTEAFF	TGTGCCAGCAGTTTACAGCTTGGTGGGAACACTGAAGCTTTCTTT
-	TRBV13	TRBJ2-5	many	CASSLGLSFQETQYF	TGTGCCAGCAGCTTAGGCCTTTCGTTCCAAGAGACCCAGTACTTC
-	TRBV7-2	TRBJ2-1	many	CASSLAPKGEQFF	TGTGCCAGCAGCTTAGCCCCAAAGGGGGAGCAGTTCTTC
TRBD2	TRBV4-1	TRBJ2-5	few	CASSQALAGGLWETQYF	TGCGCCAGCAGCCAAGCCCTAGCGGGAGGGCTGTGGGAGACCCAGTACTTC
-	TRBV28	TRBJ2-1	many	CASSFAGEYNEQFF	TGTGCCAGCAGTTTTGCAGGGGAGTACAATGAGCAGTTCTTC
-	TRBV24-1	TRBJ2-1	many	CATSDGIMGYNEQFF	TGTGCCACCAGTGATGGAATCATGGGCTACAATGAGCAGTTCTTC
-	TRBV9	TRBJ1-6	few	CASSVGTENSPLHF	TGTGCCAGCAGCGTCGGAACGGAGAATTCACCCCTCCACTTT
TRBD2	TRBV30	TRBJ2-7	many	CAWSIPEREGEEQYF	TGTGCCTGGAGTATCCCCGAGCGGGAGGGAGAAGAGCAGTACTTC
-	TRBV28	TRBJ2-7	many	CASNLGPAYEQYF	TGTGCCAGCAACTTGGGACCCGCCTACGAGCAGTACTTC
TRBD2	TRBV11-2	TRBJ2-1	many	CASSLGLAGSYNEQFF	TGTGCCAGCAGCTTGGGACTAGCGGGCTCCTACAATGAGCAGTTCTTC
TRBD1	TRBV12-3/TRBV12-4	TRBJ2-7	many	CASSPTGPRDEQYF	TGTGCCAGCAGCCCGACAGGGCCAAGGGACGAGCAGTACTTC
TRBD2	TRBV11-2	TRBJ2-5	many	CASSLSGRAGETQYF	TGTGCCAGCAGCCTTAGCGGGAGGGCGGGAGAGACCCAGTACTTC
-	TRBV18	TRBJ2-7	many	CASSPDHKDEQYF	TGTGCCAGCTCTCCTGACCACAAGGACGAGCAGTACTTC
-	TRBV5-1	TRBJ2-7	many	CASSLDTGPNEQYF	TGCGCCAGCAGCTTGGACACGGGGCCCAACGAGCAGTACTTC
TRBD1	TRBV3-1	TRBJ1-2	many	CASSQEVQGAYGYTF	TGTGCCAGCAGCCAAGAAGTACAGGGGGCCTATGGCTACACCTTC
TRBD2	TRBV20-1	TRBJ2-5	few	CSAAPWGTSLLGETQYF	TGCAGTGCTGCACCCTGGGGGACTAGCTTATTAGGGGAGACCCAGTACTTC
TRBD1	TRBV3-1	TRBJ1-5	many	CASSHSSKPGQGGNQPQHF	TGTGCCAGCAGCCATAGCAGCAAACCGGGACAGGGAGGAAATCAGCCCCAGCATTTT
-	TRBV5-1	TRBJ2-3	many	CASSLDSLGADTQYF	TGCGCCAGCAGCTTGGACTCCTTGGGCGCAGATACGCAGTATTTT